This T cell receptor (beta chain) was sequenced during a study of cytomegalovirus exposure and HLA in healthy donors (dated by TCRdb to about 2017). Turning to the overall study: An earlier analysis of roughly 610 of the donors reported about 280 Gb of sequence data and around 110 million unique TCR beta sequences obtained from about 179 million T cells. The later analysis used no new phenotypic data to find candidate immune exposures, relying instead on TCR beta sequences and their occurrence across donors. An early release that covered about 600 HLA-typed donors contained approximately 300 gigabases of sequencing data and tens of millions of unique TCR sequences. Because of strong linkage in the cohort, roughly five DR-DQ haplotypes were treated as single units for association and clustering. Every repertoire in the discovery cohort had been generated on one and the same sequencing platform. The study used immunosequencing to profile the T cell repertoires of 600 to 850 subjects and linked those repertoires to cytomegalovirus serostatus. The study was designed to test whether signatures of past pathogen exposure could be identified by cataloging public T cell receptors. Donor age, sex, ethnicity and CMV serostatus were compiled alongside the repertoire data. The study combined high-throughput TCR immunosequencing, statistical association of individual TCRs with disease status, and machine learning to predict cytomegalovirus infection status. Of the roughly 400 genotyped donors, less than 90% were placed in the genetic ancestry cluster associated with self-reported Caucasian donors. A later analysis re-examined previously published TCR beta repertoires from hundreds of donors and added high-resolution HLA genotyping to investigate patterns of TCR occurrence. HLA typing included class I and class II loci at four-digit resolution. An earlier analysis of approximately 630 of the donors applied high-throughput TCR beta sequencing to assess whether each TCR beta V gene segment acted as functional or pseudogenic. Along with the roughly 610-subject first cohort, a separate validation cohort of around 110 different subjects was used. Among some 410 genotyped donors of the cohort, an average of about 240,000 unique TCR beta nucleotide sequences was sequenced per donor, of which roughly 18% were non-productive. Typing coverage differed by locus: A, B, C, DRB1 and DQB1 were typed in roughly 620-630 donors, DQA1 in 522, DPA1 in around 580, and DPB1 in 400 to 480. A later genetic analysis took genome-wide SNP genotypes for about 55% of the 666 donors and used that subset as a discovery cohort.

Summary of the overall study and its limitations: A few of the identified cytomegalovirus-associated TCR beta chains were confirmed in vitro to be specific for cytomegalovirus antigens. Presence/absence analyses assumed roughly uniform sequencing depth across donors, an assumption that may not hold. It was suggested by the authors that the approach could potentially be generalized to other disease states and immunological phenotypes. Broadly in line with IMGT annotations, most TCR beta V segments showed up in productive rearrangements about 87% or about 30% of the time in an earlier analysis of about 500 of the donors. In this cohort, only TCR beta chains were sequenced, and detectable features were limited by the absence of alpha or paired-chain data. The sequencing pipeline was judged likely to have produced a cluster of highly shared sequence variants as a technical artifact. Linkage disequilibrium might explain the correlated functional status among segregating V segments, but an unknown experimental factor could not be ruled out. In both the original and validation cohorts, the classifier was reported to diagnose cytomegalovirus status with high specificity and sensitivity. A later analysis found that most CMV-associated TCR beta chains appeared HLA-restricted, with HLA associations seemingly driven largely by CMV exposure. A later genetic analysis reported fewer N-insertions in productive TCRs among donors in an Asian-associated ancestry cluster than the approximately 670-donor mean. A total of 150 to 200 TCR beta chains were listed by the study as associated with cytomegalovirus. A later analysis found that TCR association rates varied across HLA loci, with DRB1 alleles showing the most associated TCRs and HLA-C alleles the fewest. In a later analysis, HLA-associated TCR beta chains showed more clonal expansion and lower generation probabilities than non-associated chains that were equally common. Because some donors lacked HLA typing at each locus, the association tests relied only on the typed subset. CMV serostatus was the only immune exposure information available for the cohort. While some public TCRs were present in many individuals, most TCR sequences turned up only very rarely across donors. At a false discovery rate of 0.05, a later analysis linked some 18,000 TCR beta sequences to specific HLA alleles. According to a later analysis, parvovirus B19, influenza, CMV and Epstein-Barr virus appeared linked to several top co-occurrence clusters. When HLA alleles, especially DR and DQ, strongly co-occurred, TCR associations were difficult to assign to individual alleles. Because the 87-base-pair reads could not distinguish some IMGT-functional V segments, including TRBV6-2 and TRBV6-3, those segments were excluded. Because counts were too low, fewer than 20 rarely observed V segments, including chromosome 9 orphons, were excluded from the earlier analysis of around 590 of the donors. V-gene and J-gene trimming of TCR beta chains was associated with a missense DCLRE1C variant in a later genetic analysis, and the association was replicated in an independent cohort. A further reported finding was that TCR beta sequences accurately predicted the HLA-A and HLA-B alleles for most subjects in the first cohort.

Via the germline V gene (reference sequence), CDR1 is SEHNR and CDR2 FQNEAQ. Trimming costs V 5 bases and J 0 bases, and their ends lie 14 bases apart. The CDR3 spans 16 residues, from the cysteine through the phenylalanine. Left in the record is the CDR3 DNA by itself, 48 bases read in frame from the first base. Worth noting for this clone: Its antigen target is currently unknown. No base qualities exist here, and no much larger clone lies one base off it.

The library was made by the immunoSEQ multiplex PCR assay. A mixture of 60 forward primers for TCR Vbeta segments and 13 reverse primers for TCR Jbeta segments was used in the multiplex PCR. The CDR3 region of rearranged TCR beta genes was amplified from genomic DNA by a multiplex PCR assay. On the Illumina HiSeq System, the amplified TCR beta libraries were sequenced as 87-base-pair reads. As for how the authors treated the data: Across the 500 to 850 repertoires, a later analysis counted 75 million to 90 million unique TCR beta chains, around 11 million of which were shared by at least two donors. Raw reads were error-corrected and collapsed into unique sequences by a nearest-neighbor algorithm in which closely related sequences were merged to remove PCR and sequencing errors. CDR3 sequences were aligned to IMGT reference sequences to assign V, D and J gene segments. For a sequence to be retained, at least a six-nucleotide match to both a V gene segment and a J gene segment was required. A rearrangement counted as productive if the CDR3 had no stop codons and remained in frame with V and J, and every other rearrangement counted as non-productive. Following IMGT convention, CDR3 was defined as the stretch from the second conserved V-encoded cysteine to the conserved J-encoded phenylalanine. In an earlier analysis of 550 to 650 of the donors, sequences lacking an unambiguous match to a single V gene segment were excluded. An earlier analysis of about 590 of the donors classified V segments as functional when productive rearrangements were above 56.7% and as segregating when the standard deviation between donors was above 5%. To diagnose cytomegalovirus status from the catalog of TCR beta chain sequences, a statistical classification framework was built. In a later analysis, V and J genes were assigned by comparing TCR nucleotide sequences against IMGT/GENE-DB human TR gene sequences. A later analysis assigned CDR3 sequences and most-parsimonious VDJ recombination scenarios with the TCRdist pipeline. In a later analysis, each TCR beta chain was defined by its CDR3 amino acid sequence together with its V-gene family, and reads without a unique V-gene family were excluded. A later analysis removed roughly 590 highly shared, low-generation-probability nucleotide sequences to deal with suspected cross-contamination and a sequencing artifact. For each public chain, a later analysis derived a clonal expansion index from normalized ranks of inferred template counts within each repertoire. A later analysis computed generation probabilities with a VDJ recombination model fitted to out-of-frame rearrangements, and checked the results against IGoR. A later analysis scored TCR-TCR, TCR-HLA and TCR-CMV co-occurrence with hypergeometric tests, applying a repertoire-size bias correction to TCR pairs. To estimate false discovery rates, a later analysis permuted the HLA or CMV assignments 20 times. In a later analysis, co-occurring TCRs were grouped with DBSCAN, and TCRdist sequence similarity was added when clustering was performed within HLA-allele-positive subsets. For co-occurrence clustering, repertoires with fewer than 30,000 or more than 120,000 public chains were excluded, along with five repertoires with anomalous nucleotide sharing. This immuneACCESS table, as held by TCRdb, lists in-frame sequences with V and J called but not all clones. Of the missing ones, under half trace to an unresolved V gene in checked studies; the others have no known cause. V, J and clone size are those of that table, while D and trimming were read from the DNA. This sample holds under 150,000 clones; approximately 81% were observed only once. The top ten clones comprise 3.5% to 4.5% of the sample.

The cohort consisted of approximately 670 healthy bone marrow donors. All cohort members were sampled while nominally healthy, although unrecorded immune exposures were likely present. The donor tested CMV seropositive and was one of the 289 seropositive cohort members. A peripheral blood sample was collected from each donor, and TCR beta sequencing was performed on peripheral blood mononuclear cells. Genomic DNA extraction from the blood cell samples was performed with the Qiagen DNeasy Blood Extraction Kit. Sequencing was carried out using PBMCs. The source of this sequence is a woman between 40 and 55 years old in good health and CMV-seropositive. In this chain, TRBV7-9 is recombined with TRBJ1-3; the D segment cannot be called with confidence. Read as DNA, the sequence is TGTGCCAGCAGCAGAGTGACAAACCCCTCTGGAAACACCATATATTTT. The resulting protein is CASSRVTNPSGNTIYF.